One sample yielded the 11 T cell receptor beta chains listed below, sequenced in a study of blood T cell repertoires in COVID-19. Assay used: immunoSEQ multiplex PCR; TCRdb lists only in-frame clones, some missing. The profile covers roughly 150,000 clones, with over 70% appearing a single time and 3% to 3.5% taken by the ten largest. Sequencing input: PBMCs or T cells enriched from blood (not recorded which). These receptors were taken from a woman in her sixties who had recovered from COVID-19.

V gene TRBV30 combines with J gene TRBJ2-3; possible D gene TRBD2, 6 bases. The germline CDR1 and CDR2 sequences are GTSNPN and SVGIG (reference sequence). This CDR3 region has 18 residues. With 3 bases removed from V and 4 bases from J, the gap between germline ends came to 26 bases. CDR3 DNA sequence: TGTGCCTGGAGCGAACAAATTAAAATAACTAGCCAGGCAGATACGCAGTATTTT. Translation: CAWSEQIKITSQADTQYF. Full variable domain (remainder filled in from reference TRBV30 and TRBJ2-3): SQTIHQWPATLVQPVGSPLSLECTVEGTSNPNLYWYRQAAGRGLQLLFYSVGIGQISSEVPQNLSASRPQDRQFILSSKKLLLSDSGFYLCAWSEQIKITSQADTQYFGPGTRLTVL.

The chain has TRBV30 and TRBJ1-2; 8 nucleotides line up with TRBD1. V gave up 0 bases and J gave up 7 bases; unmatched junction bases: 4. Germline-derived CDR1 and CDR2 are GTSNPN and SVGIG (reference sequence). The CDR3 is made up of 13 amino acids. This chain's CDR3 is CAWSVQGEGGYTF. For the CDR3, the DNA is TGTGCCTGGAGTGTACAGGGGGAAGGTGGCTACACCTTC.

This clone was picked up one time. The DNA for the CDR3 is TGTGCCAGCAGCCAGCCGGGACAAGAGCAGTTCTTC. Translated, it gives CASSQPGQEQFF. The chain carries TRBV14 and TRBJ2-1; perhaps TRBD1 as D (6 bases). Germline CDR1 is SGHDN and CDR2 is FVKESK. The CDR3 is 12 residues long. Trimming shortened V by 3 bases and J by 10 bases, and 10 bases separated the two germline ends. Based on the CDR3 plus reference TRBV14 and TRBJ2-1, the full variable domain is EAGVTQFPSHSVIEKGQTVTLRCDPISGHDNLYWYRRVMGKEIKFLLHFVKESKQDESGMPNNRFLAERTGGTYSTLKVQPAELEDSGVYFCASSQPGQEQFFGPGTRLTVL.

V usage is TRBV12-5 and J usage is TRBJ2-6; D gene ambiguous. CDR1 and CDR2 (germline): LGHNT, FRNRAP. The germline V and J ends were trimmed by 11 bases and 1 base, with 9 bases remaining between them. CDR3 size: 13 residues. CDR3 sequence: CAQANSGANVLTF. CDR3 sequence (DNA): TGTGCTCAGGCCAATTCTGGGGCCAACGTCCTGACTTTC.

The CDR3 DNA sequence: TGTGCCAGCAGCGACACCAGGGAAAGCACCTACGAGCAGTACTTC. It is translated as CASSDTRESTYEQYF. V is TRBV5-4 and J is TRBJ2-7, with D possibly being TRBD1 (5 bases). The CDR3 spans 15 residues. Germline lookup yields CDR1 SGHNT and CDR2 YYREEE (reference sequence). The germline V and J ends were trimmed by 4 bases and 2 bases, with 16 bases remaining between them.

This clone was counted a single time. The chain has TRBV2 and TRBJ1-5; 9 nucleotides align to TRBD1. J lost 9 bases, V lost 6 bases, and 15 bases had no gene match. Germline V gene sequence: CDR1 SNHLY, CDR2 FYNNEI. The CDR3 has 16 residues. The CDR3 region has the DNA TGTGCCAGCAGGGGCTCCGGGACAGGGACCCTGAGGCCCCAGCATTTT. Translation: CASRGSGTGTLRPQHF.

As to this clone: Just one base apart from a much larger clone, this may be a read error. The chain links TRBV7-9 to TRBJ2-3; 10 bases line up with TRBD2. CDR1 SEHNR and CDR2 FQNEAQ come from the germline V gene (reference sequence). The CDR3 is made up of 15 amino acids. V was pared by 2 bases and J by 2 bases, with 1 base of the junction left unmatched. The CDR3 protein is CASSLLAGDTDTQYF. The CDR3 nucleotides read TGTGCCAGCAGCTTACTAGCGGGGGACACAGATACGCAGTATTTT.

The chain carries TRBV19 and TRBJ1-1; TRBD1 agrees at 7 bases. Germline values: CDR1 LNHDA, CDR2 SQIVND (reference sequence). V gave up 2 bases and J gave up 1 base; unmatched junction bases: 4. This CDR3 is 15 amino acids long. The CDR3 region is CASSIQGVPNTEAFF. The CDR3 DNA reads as TGTGCCAGTAGTATACAGGGGGTCCCGAACACTGAAGCTTTCTTT. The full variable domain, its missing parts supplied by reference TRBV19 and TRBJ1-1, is DGGITQSPKYLFRKEGQNVTLSCEQNLNHDAMYWYRQDPGQGLRLIYYSQIVNDFQKGDIAEGYSVSREKKESFPLTVTSAQKNPTAFYLCASSIQGVPNTEAFFGQGTRLTVV.

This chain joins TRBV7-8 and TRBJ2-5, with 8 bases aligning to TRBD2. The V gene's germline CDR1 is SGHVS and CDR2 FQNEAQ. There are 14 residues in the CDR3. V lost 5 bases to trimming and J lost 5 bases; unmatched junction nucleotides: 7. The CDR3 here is CASSALAAGETQYF. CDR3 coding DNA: TGTGCCAGCAGCGCACTAGCGGCAGGGGAGACCCAGTACTTC.

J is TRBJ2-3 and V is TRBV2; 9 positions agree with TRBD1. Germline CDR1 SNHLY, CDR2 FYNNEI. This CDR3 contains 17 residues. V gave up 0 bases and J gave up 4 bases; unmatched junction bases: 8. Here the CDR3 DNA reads TGTGCCAGCAGTGAAGCTGGACAGGGGCATTTAGCAGATACGCAGTATTTT. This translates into CASSEAGQGHLADTQYF.

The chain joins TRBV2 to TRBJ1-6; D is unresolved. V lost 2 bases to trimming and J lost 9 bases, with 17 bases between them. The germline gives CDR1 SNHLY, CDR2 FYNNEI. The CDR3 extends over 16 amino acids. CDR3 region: CASSEKQVLKSSPLHF. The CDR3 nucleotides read TGTGCCAGCAGTGAAAAGCAGGTCTTGAAGAGTTCACCCCTCCACTTT.